The subject of this entry is one T cell receptor (beta chain). This sample is drawn from a study of blood T cell repertoires in COVID-19. Study information: Whether acute or convalescent, the COVID-19 samples came from the United States, Italy and Spain. PBMCs, B-cell-depleted T cells, or T cells were the source of the cDNA or gDNA that made up the material.

The germline CDR1 and CDR2 sequences are GTSNPN and SVGIG (reference sequence). The CDR3 is 14 residues long. With 0 bases removed from V and 4 bases from J, the gap between germline ends came to 10 bases. Per the authors' pipeline: How many nucleated cells were present was estimated from reference gene primer amplification. Only in-frame clones appear in the TCRdb table, and some are missing; sequencing was by immunoSEQ multiplex PCR. The DNA was the basis for D and trimming; V, J and clone size are from that table. Altogether hundreds of thousands of clones are present, 88% being singletons, with the ten largest covering under 0.9%.

The receptor's source is a man between 35 and 55 years old with acute or convalescent COVID-19. The chain joins TRBV30 to TRBJ2-1; TRBD1 is a possible D gene (5 bases). Sequencing used peripheral blood. The CDR3 here is CAWSVQAYYNEQFF. In DNA form, the CDR3 reads TGTGCCTGGAGTGTACAGGCTTATTACAATGAGCAGTTCTTC.